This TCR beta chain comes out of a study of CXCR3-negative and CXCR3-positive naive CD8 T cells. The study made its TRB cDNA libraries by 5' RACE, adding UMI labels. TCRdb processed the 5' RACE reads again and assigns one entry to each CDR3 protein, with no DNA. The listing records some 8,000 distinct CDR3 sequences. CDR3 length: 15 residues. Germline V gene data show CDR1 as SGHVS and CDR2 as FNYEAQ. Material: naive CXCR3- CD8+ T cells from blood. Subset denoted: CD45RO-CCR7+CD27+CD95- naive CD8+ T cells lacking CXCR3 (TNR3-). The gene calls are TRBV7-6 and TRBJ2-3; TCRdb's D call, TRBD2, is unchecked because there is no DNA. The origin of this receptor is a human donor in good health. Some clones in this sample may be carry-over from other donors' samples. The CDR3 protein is CASSLASGVTDTQYF.